This T cell receptor (beta chain) was found in a study of OX40 agonist ivuxolimab in advanced cancers. Context from the whole study: Ivuxolimab was an agonistic, fully human IgG2 monoclonal antibody directed against OX40 (CD134), a costimulatory receptor. Intravenous ivuxolimab was administered to patients every 2 weeks at six dose levels: 0.01, 0.1, 0.3, 1.5, 3 and 10 mg/kg. Among the roughly 52 dose-escalation patients, about 19 had hepatocellular carcinoma, approximately 15 melanoma, 9 renal cell carcinoma and 9 head and neck cancer. The dose-escalation cohort was approximately 83% male with a mean age of around 62 years, ranging from roughly 23 to 80. Prior anti-PD-1, anti-PD-L1 or anti-CTLA-4 therapy was permitted, and checkpoint inhibitors had been received by around 39% of dose-escalation patients. Partial responses were achieved by three dose-escalation patients, of whom one had hepatocellular carcinoma and two had cutaneous melanoma. The point of sequencing TCRbeta in the periphery was to test whether ivuxolimab changed TCR sequence diversity and drove clonal T-cell expansion. The monotherapy dose-escalation portion (N ≈ 55 patients) of the phase I ivuxolimab trial is reported in the paper.

This clone showed up just once. Its antigen target is currently unknown. Within one base of it there is no much larger clone, and no base qualities were kept. Genomic DNA was isolated from the sorted cells so that the TCRbeta CDR3 region could be sequenced. The immunoSEQ Assay was used to sequence the TCRbeta CDR3 regions. The clones in this table, taken by TCRdb from immuneACCESS, are in-frame only. Not every clone is retained; where verified, under half of the shortfall comes from an unresolved V gene, and the cause of the rest is unknown. The sample table holds under 65,000 clones, of which around 85% were seen once. About 20% of the sample rests with the top ten. General conclusions and limits of the study: Clonal expansion of both CD4+ and CD8+ blood T cells was observed from baseline to week 6 at doses 0.1 to 3.0 mg/kg. In partial responders in the 0.1-3.0 mg/kg groups, normalized peripheral clonal expansion was found to be among the lowest, especially among CD8+ T cells. Low levels of normalized T-cell clonal expansion were also seen in some patients who did not respond. After ivuxolimab, CD8+ T cells had more expanded clones than CD4+ T cells on average. Antigen specificity was not determined for the clonally expanded peripheral T cells.

From cysteine to phenylalanine, the CDR3 is 15 amino acids long. Just the 45-base CDR3 DNA is kept, in frame starting at base 1. V loses 7 bases of germline sequence and J loses 4 bases, and the interval between the two ends is 22 bases. CDR1 GTSNPN and CDR2 SVGIG were looked up in the germline V gene (reference sequence). Patients with autoimmune disease history or receiving systemic immunosuppression were excluded from the trial. Peripheral blood for TCR sequencing was collected from all dose cohorts at baseline, on cycle 4 day 1, and on cycle 7 day 1. The samples were taken from a phase I, first-in-human, multicenter, open-label dose-escalation trial of ivuxolimab. Adults with locally advanced or metastatic melanoma, renal cell, hepatocellular, or head and neck squamous cell carcinoma were enrolled in the trial. Before TCR sequencing, CD4+ T cells and CD8+ T cells were sorted from peripheral blood as separate populations.

The rearranged segments are TRBV30 and TRBJ1-1; the D region possibly corresponds to TRBD1 (5 bases align). The clonotype was recovered from an adult with an advanced solid tumor such as melanoma, head and neck, liver or kidney cancer. The sequences come from CD4+ or CD8+ T cells sorted from blood, collected in a trial of the OX40 agonist ivuxolimab. The CDR3 reads CASTSGGTGGTEAFF. The bases read TGTGCCTCTACCTCGGGGGGGACCGGGGGCACTGAAGCTTTCTTT.